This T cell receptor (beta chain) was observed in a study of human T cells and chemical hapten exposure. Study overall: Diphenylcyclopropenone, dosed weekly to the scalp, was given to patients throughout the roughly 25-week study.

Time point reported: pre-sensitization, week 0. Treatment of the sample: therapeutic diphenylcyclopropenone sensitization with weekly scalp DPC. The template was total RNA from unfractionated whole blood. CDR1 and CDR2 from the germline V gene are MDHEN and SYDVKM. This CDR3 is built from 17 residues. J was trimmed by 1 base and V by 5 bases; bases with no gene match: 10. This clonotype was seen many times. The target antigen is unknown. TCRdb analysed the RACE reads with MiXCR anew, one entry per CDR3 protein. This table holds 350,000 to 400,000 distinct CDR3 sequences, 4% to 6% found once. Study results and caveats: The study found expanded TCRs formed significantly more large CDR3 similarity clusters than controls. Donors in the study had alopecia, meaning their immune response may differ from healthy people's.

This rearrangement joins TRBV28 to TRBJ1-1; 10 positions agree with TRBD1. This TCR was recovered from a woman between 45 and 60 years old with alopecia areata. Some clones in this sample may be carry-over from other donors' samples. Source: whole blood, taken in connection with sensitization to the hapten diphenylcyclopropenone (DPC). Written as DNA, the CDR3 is TGTGCCAGCAGTCTTCCCGGGACAGGGGTAACGAACACTGAAGCTTTCTTT. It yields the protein CASSLPGTGVTNTEAFF. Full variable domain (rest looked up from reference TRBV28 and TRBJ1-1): DVKVTQSSRYLVKRTGEKVFLECVQDMDHENMFWYRQDPGLGLRLIYFSYDVKMKEKGDIPEGYSVSREKKERFSLILESASTNQTSMYLCASSLPGTGVTNTEAFFGQGTRLTVV.